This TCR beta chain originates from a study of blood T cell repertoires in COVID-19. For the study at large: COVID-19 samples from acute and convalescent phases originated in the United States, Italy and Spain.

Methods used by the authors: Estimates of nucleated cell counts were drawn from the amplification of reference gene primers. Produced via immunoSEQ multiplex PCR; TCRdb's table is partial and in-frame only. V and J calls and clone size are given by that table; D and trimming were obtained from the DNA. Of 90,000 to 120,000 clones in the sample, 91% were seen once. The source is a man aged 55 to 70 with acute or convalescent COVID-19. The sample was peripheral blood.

The chain's CDR3 is CASSLEGGIGEEQFF. The CDR3 DNA follows: TGTGCCAGCAGCTTAGAGGGCGGGATCGGGGAGGAGCAGTTCTTC. This chain links TRBV7-9 with TRBJ2-1; D possibly corresponds to TRBD2 (6 bases). The length of the CDR3 is 15 residues. V shed 1 base and J shed 10 bases, with 17 bases lying between them. Germline V gene data show CDR1 as SEHNR and CDR2 as FQNEAQ (reference sequence).